This entry lists 16 T cell receptor beta chains sequenced from one sample in a study of T cells in Graves' hyperthyroidism and ophthalmopathy (dated by TCRdb to about 2019). The method was multiplex PCR. The sequencer was an Illumina HiSeq 2000. TCR beta CDR3 regions were amplified from RNA transcripts. The TCR CDR3 was subjected to a first round of RT-PCR using the HTBI primer set and the Qiagen OneStep RT-PCR kit. Through fastp at Q25 and MiXCR, TCRdb rebuilt clones from the public reads, retaining in-frame beta chains. Rows merge per CDR3 protein into single entries with the most common DNA and genes. This sample lists hundreds of thousands of distinct CDR3 sequences; 11% to 15% were detected once. Under 7% of the sample rests with the top ten. The sequencing sample was made of blood. These receptors all stem from a young woman with Graves' hyperthyroidism that later progressed to Graves' ophthalmopathy.

This clonotype was picked up many times. The conserved phenylalanine or tryptophan is not found at the CDR3 terminus, so this likely reflects a read error. The DNA is omitted, as the CDR3 cannot be located on it reliably, and the CDR3 follows TCRdb's listing. The V gene is TRBV28, the J gene TRBJ1-2; the D segment call TRBD1 is taken from the table without a DNA check. Germline-derived CDR1 and CDR2 are MDHEN and SYDVKM. The CDR3 is 12 residues long, ends included. This chain's CDR3 is CASSLPGLGRPS.

The table lists this clonotype with many counts. The chain employs TRBV20-1 and TRBJ1-1; D remains unclear. Per germline, CDR1 DFQATT and CDR2 SNEGSKA (reference sequence). This CDR3 is built from 12 residues. Trimming removed 3 bases at V and 4 bases at J, with 9 bases between. Written as DNA, the CDR3 is TGCAGTGCTAGTTCGGGGTTCACTGAAGCTTTCTTT. Its protein product is CSASSGFTEAFF.

This clonotype was seen many times. The chain carries TRBV28 and TRBJ1-3; TRBD1 is a possible D gene (5 bases). The CDR3 is made up of 15 amino acids. Trimming pared 5 bases from V and 0 bases from J, leaving 11 bases between. Per the germline V gene, CDR1 is MDHEN and CDR2 is SYDVKM. The CDR3 spells CASSPRGPSGNTIYF. In DNA, the CDR3 is TGTGCCAGCAGTCCCCGGGGACCCTCTGGAAACACCATATATTTT.

The table lists this clonotype with a count of one. This chain connects TRBV24-1 to TRBJ2-7, with a tentative D call TRBD2 (5 bases). Germline lookup yields CDR1 KGHDR and CDR2 SFDVKD. The CDR3 runs to 13 residues. The V end was cut by 5 bases, the J end by 5 bases, with 12 bases between. In DNA, the CDR3 is TGTGCCACCAGTGCATCGGGGATCGACGAGCAGTACTTC. This codes for CATSASGIDEQYF.

The chain links TRBV12-3 or TRBV12-4 to TRBJ1-4; D is undetermined. The CDR3 contains 12 residues. Trimming shortened V by 5 bases and J by 10 bases, and 11 bases separated the two germline ends. The CDR3 DNA follows: TGTGCCAGCAGTCCATGGGGAGGAAAACTGTTTTTT. It codes for CASSPWGGKLFF.

This clonotype was detected many times. The chain has TRBV12-3 or TRBV12-4 and TRBJ2-1; 12 bases are shared with TRBD2. The CDR3 loop spans 15 amino acids. Trimming took 6 bases from V and 6 from J; bases not matched to a gene: 6. In DNA, the CDR3 is TGTGCCAGCAGCGAAACTAGCGGGAGGTTCAATGAGCAGTTCTTC. Its protein is CASSETSGRFNEQFF.

This clonotype was detected ten times or more. The chain has TRBV7-3 and TRBJ1-1, with D possibly matching TRBD1 (6 bases). The CDR3 totals 14 residues. Trimming stripped 5 bases from V and 1 base from J, with 11 bases between. Germline-derived CDR1 and CDR2 are SGHTA and FQGTGA. CDR3 DNA: TGTGCCAGCAGCCAGGACAGCTCGAACACTGAAGCTTTCTTT. This codes for CASSQDSSNTEAFF.

This clonotype was counted many times. This chain joins TRBV10-3 and TRBJ1-6; 7 bases align to TRBD1. J was trimmed by 7 bases and V by 5 bases; bases with no gene match: 11. The germline V gene has CDR1 ENHRY and CDR2 SYGVKD. The length of the CDR3 is 16 residues. CDR3 in DNA: TGTGCCATCAGTACTAAGGGACAGTCCGAGAATTCACCCCTCCACTTT. The encoded protein is CAISTKGQSENSPLHF.

The rearrangement links TRBV6-1 to TRBJ2-3; TRBD2 aligns across 7 bases. The CDR3 totals 16 residues. V shed 2 bases and J 0 bases; nucleotides not matched to a gene: 5. The germline V gene has CDR1 MNHNS and CDR2 SASEGT. The CDR3 sequence is CASSERTSVSTDTQYF. CDR3 nucleotides: TGTGCCAGCAGTGAAAGGACTAGTGTCAGCACAGATACGCAGTATTTT.

This clonotype was detected ten times or more. The chain employs TRBV10-3 and TRBJ2-3, with D possibly TRBD2 on 5 matching bases. This CDR3 has 14 residues. V was clipped by 4 bases and J by 6 bases, with 14 bases between them. Germline CDR1 and CDR2: ENHRY and SYGVKD. CDR3 amino acids: CAISGHDRGDTQYF. In nucleotides, the CDR3 is TGTGCCATCAGTGGACACGACCGAGGGGATACGCAGTATTTT.

This chain links TRBV12-3 or TRBV12-4 with TRBJ2-1, with 7 bases that match TRBD2. The J call is uncertain, as TRBJ2-7 better fits the DNA end. CDR3 length: 13 residues. CDR3: CASKASGFNEQYF. CDR3 coding DNA: TGTGCCAGCAAGGCTAGCGGTTTTAATGAGCAGTACTTC.

The V gene is TRBV27, the J gene TRBJ2-7, with TRBD2 as a possible D gene (6 bases). The CDR3 covers 14 residues. CDR1 and CDR2 (germline): MNHEY, SMNVEV (reference sequence). V lost 6 bases and J lost 5, with 17 bases in between. The CDR3 DNA sequence: TGTGCCAGCAGGTCGGGACTGCAACGGGACGAGCAGTACTTC. This encodes CASRSGLQRDEQYF.

This clonotype has at least ten counts. The chain has TRBV18 and TRBJ1-5; 9 bases fit TRBD1. Losses at the gene ends were 3 bases for V and 5 bases for J; bases not matched to a gene: 11. This CDR3 is built from 17 residues. Germline V CDR1 and CDR2: KGHSH, LQKENI. As DNA, the CDR3 is TGTGCCAGCTCACCCAGTACGGGACAGGGAGTTGATCAGCCCCAGCATTTT. Encoded protein: CASSPSTGQGVDQPQHF.

This clonotype was recorded at least ten times. The rearrangement uses TRBV28 and TRBJ1-2, with no clear D. Germline V lookup: CDR1 MDHEN, CDR2 SYDVKM. This CDR3 is 14 amino acids long. V lost 2 bases and J lost 4, with 11 bases in between. CDR3 in amino acids: CASSLRNGVYGYTF. In nucleotides, the CDR3 is TGTGCCAGCAGTTTACGCAACGGGGTCTATGGCTACACCTTC.

The gene calls are TRBV27 and TRBJ2-5; no clear D gene. The CDR3 is 12 amino acids. CDR1 and CDR2 (germline): MNHEY, SMNVEV (reference sequence). V lost 4 bases, J lost 9 bases, and 12 bases lay in between. The CDR3, as DNA: TGTGCCAGCAGTTCCTCGGATCAAGCCCAGTACTTC. It specifies CASSSSDQAQYF.

This clonotype has only one observation. The rearrangement joins TRBV11-2 to TRBJ1-2, with 8 bases aligning to TRBD1. Germline CDR1 reads SGHAT; CDR2 reads FQNNGV. CDR3 length equals 14 residues. With 5 bases clipped from V and 8 bases from J, the junction kept 10 bases outside the gene matches. The chain's CDR3 is CASSQTGAVGGYTF. CDR3 coding DNA: TGTGCCAGCAGCCAGACAGGGGCCGTTGGGGGCTACACCTTC.